This paragraph reports one TCR beta chain. Its antigen is unknown. Since a much larger clone is just one base distant, this may be a read error. Sequenced by immunoSEQ multiplex PCR; TCRdb stores in-frame clones only, minus some. The data contain some 69,000 clones, roughly 84% of them singletons. Unstimulated Tregs (CD4+CD25+CD127-) and CD4+CD25- non-Tregs were sorted from PBMCs. This record belongs to a study of Tregs in tolerant kidney transplant recipients. Study-wide points: Biological reproducibility was not directly addressed in this study. The most relevant donor-specific Treg TCRbeta repertoire apparently came from expansion with activated donor B cells.

The specimen sequenced was CD4+ T cells from blood. The TCR was taken from a human donor in good health.

CDR3 region: CASSLGGAGANVLTF. The CDR3 region has the DNA TGTGCCAGCAGCTTAGGCGGGGCCGGGGCCAACGTCCTGACTTTC. V usage is TRBV7-2 and J usage is TRBJ2-6, with a possible D match to TRBD2 (6 bases). In germline, CDR1 is SGHTA, CDR2 FQGNSA. V was shortened by 1 base and J by 4 bases, with 8 bases between the two germline ends. The CDR3 consists of 15 residues.